This T cell receptor (beta chain) was profiled in a study of cytomegalovirus exposure and HLA in healthy donors. The germline V gene has CDR1 GTSNPN and CDR2 SVGIG (reference sequence). The CDR3 spans 14 residues. Trimming stripped 0 bases from V and 1 base from J, with 7 bases between. The primer mix had 60 Vbeta and 13 Jbeta primers. Sequencing was performed with immunoSEQ multiplex PCR; in TCRdb, only in-frame clones are kept and a portion is missing. Here the sample table reports under 60,000 clones. Study-level findings and limits: A missense DCLRE1C variant was associated with V- and J-gene trimming of TCR beta chains in a later analysis, and an independent cohort replicated the association.

Comments on this clone: The target antigen is unknown.

The source of this sequence is a woman aged 30 to 39 in good health and CMV-seropositive. The rearrangement joins TRBV30 to TRBJ2-1; no firm D call. Sequencing was done on a sample of PBMCs. This chain's CDR3 is CAWSVRTSYNEQFF. CDR3 bases: TGTGCCTGGAGTGTACGAACATCCTACAATGAGCAGTTCTTC.